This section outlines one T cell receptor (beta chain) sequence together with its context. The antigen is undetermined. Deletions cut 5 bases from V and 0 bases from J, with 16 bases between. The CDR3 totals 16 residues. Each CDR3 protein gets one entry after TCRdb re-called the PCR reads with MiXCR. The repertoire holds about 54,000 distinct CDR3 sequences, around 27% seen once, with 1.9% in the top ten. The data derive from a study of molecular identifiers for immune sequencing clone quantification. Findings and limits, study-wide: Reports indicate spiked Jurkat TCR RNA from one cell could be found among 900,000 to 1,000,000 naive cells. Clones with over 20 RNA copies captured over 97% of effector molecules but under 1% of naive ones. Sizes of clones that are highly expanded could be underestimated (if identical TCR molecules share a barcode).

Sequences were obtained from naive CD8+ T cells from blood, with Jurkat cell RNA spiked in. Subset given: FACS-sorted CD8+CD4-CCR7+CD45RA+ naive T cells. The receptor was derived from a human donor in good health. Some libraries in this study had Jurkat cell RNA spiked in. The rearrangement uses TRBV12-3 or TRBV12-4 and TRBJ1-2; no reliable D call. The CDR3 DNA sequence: TGTGCCAGCAGTCCCAGGTCGGCAGTAACTAACTATGGCTACACCTTC. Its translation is CASSPRSAVTNYGYTF.